The 9 T cell receptor beta chains listed next were all sequenced from one sample in a study of identical twins. From the 5' RACE reads, TCRdb called clonotypes with MiXCR, one entry per CDR3 protein. The sample lists 700,000 to 950,000 distinct CDR3 sequences, about 12% seen once, with around 1.5% in the top ten. These data also formed part of another study, on yellow fever vaccine responses in identical twins.

The sequencing input was PBMCs. Source of these receptors: a woman aged 18-29 years in good health.

The chain is built from TRBV2 and TRBJ2-5, with TRBD2 matching 10 bases. Germline CDR1 SNHLY, CDR2 FYNNEI. The CDR3 loop spans 15 amino acids. The ends lost 8 bases at V and 2 bases at J; junction bases unmatched: 8. CDR3 protein: CASCPPLAGQETQYF. The CDR3 region has the DNA TGTGCCAGCTGCCCTCCACTAGCGGGACAAGAGACCCAGTACTTC.

CDR3 DNA sequence: TGTGCCAGTAGTGGGGGACTAGCGGGAGGTTACAATGAGCAGTTCTTC. It specifies CASSGGLAGGYNEQFF. The chain recombines TRBV19 with TRBJ2-1; 15 bases map to TRBD2. The CDR3 consists of 16 residues. Germline-derived CDR1 and CDR2 are LNHDA and SQIVND (reference sequence). V dropped 5 bases and J dropped 4; count of bases not matched to a gene: 3.

V and J are TRBV12-3 or TRBV12-4 and TRBJ2-1, with a weak D call TRBD2 (6 bases). V shed 1 base and J shed 9 bases, with 13 bases lying between them. This CDR3 region has 14 residues. In nucleotides, the CDR3 is TGTGCCAGCAGTTTAGGATTAGCGGCAAGTGAGCAGTTCTTC. Protein: CASSLGLAASEQFF.

The chain links TRBV5-1 to TRBJ1-1; 9 bases map to TRBD1. V dropped 4 bases and J dropped 6; count of bases not matched to a gene: 7. Per the germline V gene, CDR1 is SGHRS and CDR2 is YFSETQ. The CDR3 length is 14 residues. The CDR3 reads CASSLTGGPPEAFF. CDR3 DNA: TGCGCCAGCAGCCTCACAGGGGGCCCACCTGAAGCTTTCTTT. The whole variable domain, remainder taken from reference TRBV5-1 and TRBJ1-1, is KAGVTQTPRYLIKTRGQQVTLSCSPISGHRSVSWYQQTPGQGLQFLFEYFSETQRNKGNFPGRFSGRQFSNSRSEMNVSTLELGDSALYLCASSLTGGPPEAFFGQGTRLTVV.

The chain carries TRBV29-1 and TRBJ2-7; 10 positions agree with TRBD1. From germline, CDR1 is SQVTM and CDR2 ANQGSEA. The CDR3 contains 13 residues. Trimming took 7 bases from V and 0 from J; bases not matched to a gene: 3. The CDR3 protein is CSATGGSSYEQYF. CDR3 nucleotide sequence: TGCAGCGCGACAGGGGGCAGCTCCTACGAGCAGTACTTC.

This clonotype was found once. The chain links TRBV20-1 to TRBJ2-3; D is unresolved. In germline, CDR1 is DFQATT, CDR2 SNEGSKA (reference sequence). The CDR3 contains 12 residues. Between the trimmed V and J ends, which lost 6 bases and 4 bases, there was a span of 11 bases. The CDR3 sequence is CSAPTLPDTQYF. Written as DNA, the CDR3 is TGCAGTGCCCCAACCCTTCCAGATACGCAGTATTTT.

This rearrangement joins TRBV20-1 to TRBJ2-3, with 10 bases that match TRBD2. Germline lookup yields CDR1 DFQATT and CDR2 SNEGSKA (reference sequence). This CDR3 contains 16 residues. V dropped 6 bases and J dropped 3; count of bases not matched to a gene: 12. CDR3 in DNA: TGCAGTGCCGTCATAGGAGCGGGAGGGAAAACAGATACGCAGTATTTT. It translates to CSAVIGAGGKTDTQYF.

This clonotype was seen a few times. The chain couples TRBV7-6 to TRBJ2-1; D might be TRBD1 (5 bases). CDR1 is SGHVS, CDR2 FNYEAQ, per germline. This CDR3 spans 18 amino acids. The V end lost 5 bases, the J end lost 4 bases, and 24 bases lay between the germline ends. CDR3 coding DNA: TGTGCCAGCAGCCCTAGGGGCGGCCTGAGCGAGCGTTACAATGAGCAGTTCTTC. Its protein is CASSPRGGLSERYNEQFF.

This chain connects TRBV7-3 to TRBJ2-1; 7 nucleotides match TRBD2. CDR1 SGHTA and CDR2 FQGTGA come from the germline V gene. The CDR3 loop spans 15 amino acids. V was clipped by 0 bases and J by 5 bases; unmatched bases: 4. CDR3 in DNA: TGTGCCAGCAGCTTAACGCCTAGCGGAAACAATGAGCAGTTCTTC. Protein: CASSLTPSGNNEQFF.